This T cell receptor (beta chain) was sequenced during a study of response to subunit inactivated influenza vaccine. Study findings and constraints: The study's authors posited that every seasonal influenza vaccination enlists few new T cells.

Concerning this clonotype: What it binds is unknown.

The CDR3 contains 14 residues. CDR1 and CDR2 (germline): SGHRS, YFSETQ. Trimming stripped 4 bases from V and 7 bases from J, with 14 bases between. TCRdb reprocessed the RT-PCR reads via MiXCR and lists one record per CDR3 protein. The sample records under 550,000 distinct CDR3 sequences, under 9% being singletons. The sequenced sample was PBMCs from blood, obtained less than 25 months after vaccination. The J gene is TRBJ1-4, the V gene TRBV5-1, with D uncertain. The clonotype originates from a man between 50 and 69 years old who received an inactivated influenza vaccine. The CDR3 coding sequence is TGCGCCAGCAGCCCGGGTCAACATCGTGAAAAACTGTTTTTT. It is translated as CASSPGQHREKLFF.